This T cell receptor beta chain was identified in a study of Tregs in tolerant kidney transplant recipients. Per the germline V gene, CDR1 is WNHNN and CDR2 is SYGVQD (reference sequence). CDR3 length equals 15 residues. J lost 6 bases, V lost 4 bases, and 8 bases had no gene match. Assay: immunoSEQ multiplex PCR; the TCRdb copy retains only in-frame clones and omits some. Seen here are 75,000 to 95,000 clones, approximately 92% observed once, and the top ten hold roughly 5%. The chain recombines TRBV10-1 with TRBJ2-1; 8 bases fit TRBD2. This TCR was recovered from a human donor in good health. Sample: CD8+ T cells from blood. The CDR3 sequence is CASSGLPGGINEQFF. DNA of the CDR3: TGCGCCAGCAGTGGACTTCCGGGAGGGATCAATGAGCAGTTCTTC.